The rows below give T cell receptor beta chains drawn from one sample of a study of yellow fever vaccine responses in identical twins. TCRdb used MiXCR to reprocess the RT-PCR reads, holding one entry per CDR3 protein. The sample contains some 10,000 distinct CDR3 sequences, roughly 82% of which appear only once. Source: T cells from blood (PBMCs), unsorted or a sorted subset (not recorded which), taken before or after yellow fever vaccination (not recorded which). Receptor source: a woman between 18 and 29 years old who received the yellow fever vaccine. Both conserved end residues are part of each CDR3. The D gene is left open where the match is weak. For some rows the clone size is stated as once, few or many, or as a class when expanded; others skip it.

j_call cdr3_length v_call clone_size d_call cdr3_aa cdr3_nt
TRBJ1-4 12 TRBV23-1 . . CASRIIGEKLFF TGCGCCAGCAGGATAATCGGTGAAAAACTGTTTTTT
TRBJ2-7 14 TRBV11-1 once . CASSSGFSEYEQYF TGTGCCAGCAGCTCCGGGTTCAGTGAATACGAGCAGTACTTC
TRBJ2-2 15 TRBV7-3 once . CASSLTGQGAGELFF TGTGCCAGCAGCTTAACGGGGCAGGGTGCCGGGGAGCTGTTTTTT
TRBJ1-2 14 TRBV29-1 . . CSVEDGVLNYGYTF TGCAGCGTTGAAGATGGAGTTCTTAACTATGGCTACACCTTC
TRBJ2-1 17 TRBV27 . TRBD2 CASSLGASGRANNEQFF TGTGCCAGCAGTTTAGGGGCTAGCGGGAGAGCGAACAATGAGCAGTTCTTC
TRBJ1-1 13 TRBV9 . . CASSARDRTEAFF TGTGCCAGCAGCGCCCGGGACCGCACTGAAGCTTTCTTT
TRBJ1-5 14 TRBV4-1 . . CASSQEEENQPQHF TGCGCCAGCAGCCAAGAAGAGGAAAATCAGCCCCAGCATTTT
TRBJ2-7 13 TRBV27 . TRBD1 CASSRDRGWWQYF TGTGCCAGCAGCCGGGACAGGGGATGGTGGCAGTACTTC
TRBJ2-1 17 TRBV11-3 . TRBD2 CASSLGMTSGSYNEQFF TGTGCCAGCAGCTTAGGAATGACTAGCGGGTCATACAATGAGCAGTTCTTC
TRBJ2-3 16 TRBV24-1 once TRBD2 CATSDRGRDGTDTQYF TGTGCCACCAGTGATCGCGGGAGGGACGGCACAGATACGCAGTATTTT
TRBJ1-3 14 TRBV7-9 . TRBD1 CASKDRSSGNTIYF TGTGCCAGCAAGGACAGGAGCTCTGGAAACACCATATATTTT
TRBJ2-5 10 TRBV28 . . CASSFETQYF TGTGCCAGCAGTTTTGAGACCCAGTACTTC
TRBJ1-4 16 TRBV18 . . CASSPSMGQENEKLFF TGTGCCAGCTCACCCAGTATGGGGCAGGAGAATGAAAAACTGTTTTTT
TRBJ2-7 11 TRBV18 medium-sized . CASSPPHEQYF TGTGCCAGCTCCCCGCCCCACGAGCAGTACTTC
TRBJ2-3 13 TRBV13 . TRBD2 CASIAGGQDTQYF TGTGCCAGCATAGCGGGGGGGCAAGATACGCAGTATTTT
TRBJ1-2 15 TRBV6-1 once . CASSELAGANYGYTF TGTGCCAGCAGTGAACTGGCAGGAGCTAACTATGGCTACACCTTC
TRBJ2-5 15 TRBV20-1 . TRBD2 CSAPTSGAYQETQYF TGCAGTGCACCCACTAGCGGTGCTTACCAAGAGACCCAGTACTTC
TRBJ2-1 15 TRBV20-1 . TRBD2 CSATGLAGVYNEQFF TGCAGTGCAACCGGACTAGCGGGAGTATACAATGAGCAGTTCTTC
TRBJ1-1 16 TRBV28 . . CASSLQYRELNTEAFF TGTGCCAGCAGTTTACAATACAGGGAATTAAACACTGAAGCTTTCTTT
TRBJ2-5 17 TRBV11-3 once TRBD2 CASRAGLAGPLQETQYF TGTGCCAGCAGGGCCGGACTAGCGGGTCCCCTACAAGAGACCCAGTACTTC
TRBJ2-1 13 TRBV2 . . CAQGPSSYNEQFF TGTGCCCAAGGGCCCAGCTCCTACAATGAGCAGTTCTTC
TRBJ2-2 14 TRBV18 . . CASSPQGSTGELFF TGTGCCAGCTCACCACAGGGAAGCACCGGGGAGCTGTTTTTT
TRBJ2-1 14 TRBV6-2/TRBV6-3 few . CASSYSTGIDEQFF TGTGCCAGCAGTTACTCGACCGGGATCGATGAGCAGTTCTTC
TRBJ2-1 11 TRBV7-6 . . CASSLSNEQFF TGTGCCAGCAGCTTATCCAATGAGCAGTTCTTC
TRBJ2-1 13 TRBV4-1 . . CASSHGQRDEQFF TGCGCCAGCAGCCATGGTCAGAGGGATGAGCAGTTCTTC
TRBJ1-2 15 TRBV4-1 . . CASSQDGGGNYGYTF TGCGCCAGCAGCCAAGATGGGGGGGGCAACTATGGCTACACCTTC
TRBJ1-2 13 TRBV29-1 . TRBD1 CSVASGTGFGYTF TGCAGCGTCGCCTCCGGGACAGGGTTTGGCTACACCTTC
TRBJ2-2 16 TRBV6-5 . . CASSYSTSGLAGELFF TGTGCCAGCAGTTACTCGACCTCGGGACTTGCCGGGGAGCTGTTTTTT
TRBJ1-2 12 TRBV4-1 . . CASSQDATGRTF TGCGCCAGCAGCCAAGATGCGACCGGAAGGACCTTC
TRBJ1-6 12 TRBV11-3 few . CASSSENSPLHF TGTGCCAGCAGCTCCGAAAATTCACCCCTCCACTTT
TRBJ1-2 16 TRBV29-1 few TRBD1 CSAYGTRDSHNYGYTF TGCAGCGCCTACGGAACCCGGGACAGCCATAACTATGGCTACACCTTC
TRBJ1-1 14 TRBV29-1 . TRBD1 CSAQQGAPFTEAFF TGCAGCGCACAACAGGGGGCTCCTTTCACTGAAGCTTTCTTT
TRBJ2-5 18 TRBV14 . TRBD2 CASSQGGPLAGLRETQYF TGTGCCAGCAGCCAAGGCGGACCACTAGCGGGACTTAGAGAGACCCAGTACTTC
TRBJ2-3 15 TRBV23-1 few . CASSRRGPRTDTQYF TGCGCCAGCAGTCGGCGTGGACCCCGCACAGATACGCAGTATTTT
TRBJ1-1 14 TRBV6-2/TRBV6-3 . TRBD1 CASSYDRGRTEAFF TGTGCCAGCAGTTACGACAGGGGGAGGACTGAAGCTTTCTTT
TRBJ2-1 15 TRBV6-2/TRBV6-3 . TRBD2 CASSHPGTRCYEQFF TGTGCCAGCAGTCACCCCGGGACTAGATGCTATGAGCAGTTCTTC
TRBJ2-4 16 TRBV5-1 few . CASSSQPGLPKNIQYF TGCGCCAGCAGCTCCCAACCGGGACTGCCAAAAAACATTCAGTACTTC
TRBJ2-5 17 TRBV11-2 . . CASSLDPLGSYQETQYF TGTGCCAGCAGCTTAGACCCCCTGGGCAGCTACCAAGAGACCCAGTACTTC
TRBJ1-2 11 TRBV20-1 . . CSVLEGFGYTF TGCAGTGTGCTTGAGGGGTTTGGCTACACCTTC
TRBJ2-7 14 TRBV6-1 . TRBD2 CASSESGSPYEQYF TGTGCCAGCAGTGAAAGCGGGAGTCCCTACGAGCAGTACTTC
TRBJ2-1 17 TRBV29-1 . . CSVTLLATEGRINEQFF TGCAGCGTCACTTTGCTAGCCACGGAGGGTCGGATCAATGAGCAGTTCTTC
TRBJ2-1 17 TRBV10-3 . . CAISTAGEDSGYNEQFF TGTGCCATCTCAACCGCCGGGGAAGATAGCGGCTACAATGAGCAGTTCTTC
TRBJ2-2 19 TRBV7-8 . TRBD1 CASSPGGVKRGTNTGELFF TGTGCCAGCAGCCCAGGGGGCGTAAAAAGGGGGACGAACACCGGGGAGCTGTTTTTT
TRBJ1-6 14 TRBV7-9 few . CASSASSYNSPLHF TGTGCCAGCAGCGCCAGCTCCTATAATTCACCCCTCCACTTT
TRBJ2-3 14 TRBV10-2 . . CASRLGGSTDTQYF TGCGCCAGCCGGCTAGGGGGGAGCACAGATACGCAGTATTTT
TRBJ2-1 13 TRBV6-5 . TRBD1 CASSYVTGKEQFF TGTGCCAGCAGTTACGTGACAGGGAAGGAGCAGTTCTTC
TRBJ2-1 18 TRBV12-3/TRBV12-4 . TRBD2 CASSLALSGGGSYNEQFF TGTGCCAGCAGTTTAGCTCTAAGCGGGGGGGGCTCCTACAATGAGCAGTTCTTC
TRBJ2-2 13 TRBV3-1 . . CASSHRGDGELFF TGTGCCAGCAGCCACCGGGGTGACGGGGAGCTGTTTTTT
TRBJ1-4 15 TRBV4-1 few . CASSQHRTTNEKLFF TGCGCCAGCAGCCAGCACAGAACAACTAATGAAAAACTGTTTTTT
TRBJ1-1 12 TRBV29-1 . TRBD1 CSVAPDRAAAFF TGCAGCGTCGCCCCAGACAGGGCGGCCGCTTTCTTT
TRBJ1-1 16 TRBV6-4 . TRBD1 CASSPSTGDLNTEAFF TGTGCCAGCAGTCCCTCGACAGGGGACTTGAACACTGAAGCTTTCTTT
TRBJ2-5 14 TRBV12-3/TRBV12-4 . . CASSFEQSQETQYF TGTGCCAGCAGTTTTGAACAGTCCCAAGAGACCCAGTACTTC
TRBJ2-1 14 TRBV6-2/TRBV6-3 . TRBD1 CASSKGAAIDEQFF TGTGCCAGCAGTAAGGGGGCGGCAATCGATGAGCAGTTCTTC
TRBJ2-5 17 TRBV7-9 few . CASSSRQLADNQETQYF TGTGCCAGCAGCTCACGACAGCTGGCGGACAACCAAGAGACCCAGTACTTC
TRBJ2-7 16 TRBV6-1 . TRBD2 CASSRQHRDYIYEQYF TGTGCCAGCAGTAGACAGCACCGGGACTATATCTACGAGCAGTACTTC
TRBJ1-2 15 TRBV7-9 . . CASSLDTGTPYGYTF TGTGCCAGCAGCTTGGATACCGGGACACCTTATGGCTACACCTTC